Listed below are T cell receptor beta chains from one sample, sequenced in a study of identical twins. MiXCR, run by TCRdb on the 5' RACE reads, gives a single entry per CDR3 protein. In the table there are some 240,000 distinct CDR3 sequences, roughly a tenth of which are singletons. Specimen: memory T cells sorted from blood. The receptors come from a man aged 50-59 years in good health. Each CDR3 is given with its conserved first and last residue. The order of the fields is J gene, clone size, D gene, V gene, CDR3 protein, CDR3 DNA. A D gene is named only where the DNA matches it firmly. Size is omitted from some rows. Given values are once, few, many or a class for expanded clones.

TRBJ2-6 | few | . | TRBV6-2/TRBV6-3 | CASSYSVLAASGANVLTF | TGTGCCAGCAGTTACTCGGTGCTAGCTGCCTCTGGGGCCAACGTCCTGACTTTC
TRBJ2-5 | . | TRBD2 | TRBV20-1 | CSAPAGLAGARTSRGSQYF | TGCAGTGCCCCGGCGGGACTAGCGGGGGCACGAACCTCAAGAGGTTCCCAGTACTTC
TRBJ1-5 | many | TRBD1 | TRBV4-3 | CASSQFWTGRNQPQHF | TGCGCCAGCAGCCAATTTTGGACAGGGAGAAATCAGCCCCAGCATTTT
TRBJ2-1 | . | TRBD2 | TRBV15 | CATSRAGSGGYNEQFF | TGTGCCACCAGCAGAGCGGGTAGCGGGGGATACAATGAGCAGTTCTTC
TRBJ2-3 | few | TRBD2 | TRBV11-1 | CASSYAGTSGTTDTQYF | TGTGCCAGCAGCTACGCCGGGACTAGCGGGACCACAGATACGCAGTATTTT
TRBJ2-7 | many | . | TRBV6-2/TRBV6-3 | CASSFGQFQYF | TGTGCCAGCAGCTTCGGACAGTTTCAGTACTTC
TRBJ2-7 | few | TRBD2 | TRBV11-2 | CASSLERGAGTSGRSYEQYF | TGTGCCAGCAGCTTAGAGAGGGGTGCCGGGACTAGCGGGAGGAGTTACGAGCAGTACTTC
TRBJ1-2 | . | . | TRBV3-1 | CASSQDIGGNYGYTF | TGTGCCAGCAGCCAAGATATTGGGGGGAACTATGGCTACACCTTC
TRBJ1-3 | many | . | TRBV20-1 | CSALRTGGNTIYF | TGCAGTGCTTTGCGGACGGGAGGAAACACCATATATTTT
TRBJ2-7 | . | . | TRBV30 | CAWSVPWGTYEQYF | TGTGCCTGGAGTGTACCCTGGGGCACCTACGAGCAGTACTTC
TRBJ2-1 | many | TRBD2 | TRBV4-2 | CASSQGRGGSYNEQFF | TGTGCCAGCAGCCAAGGACGGGGGGGGTCCTACAATGAGCAGTTCTTC
TRBJ2-7 | . | . | TRBV23-1 | CASSYLWDKTYEQYF | TGCGCCAGCAGCTATCTCTGGGACAAGACCTACGAGCAGTACTTC
TRBJ2-3 | many | TRBD2 | TRBV29-1 | CSVGTSGVGDTQYF | TGCAGCGTTGGAACTAGCGGGGTTGGAGATACGCAGTATTTT
TRBJ2-4 | few | . | TRBV20-1 | CSARDRRPSLEGAKNIQYF | TGCAGTGCTAGAGACCGGAGACCCAGCCTTGAAGGAGCCAAAAACATTCAGTACTTC
TRBJ2-1 | many | TRBD2 | TRBV20-1 | CSASPRGTSRRNEQFF | TGCAGTGCCTCTCCCAGGGGGACTAGCAGACGCAATGAGCAGTTCTTC
TRBJ1-4 | . | TRBD1 | TRBV9 | CASSVEGTATNEKLFF | TGTGCCAGCAGCGTAGAGGGGACAGCTACTAATGAAAAACTGTTTTTT
TRBJ2-2 | . | . | TRBV19 | CASSILQGNTGELFF | TGTGCCAGTAGTATACTCCAGGGGAACACCGGGGAGCTGTTTTTT
TRBJ1-2 | many | . | TRBV7-2 | CASSFGRGQGDYGYTF | TGTGCCAGCAGCTTCGGGAGAGGGCAGGGTGACTATGGCTACACCTTC
TRBJ2-1 | many | TRBD2 | TRBV20-1 | CSARGAGLPSSYNEQFF | TGCAGTGCTAGAGGAGCGGGACTTCCCTCCTCCTACAATGAGCAGTTCTTC
TRBJ1-1 | . | TRBD1 | TRBV5-1 | CASSQGQGRISEAFF | TGCGCCAGCAGCCAGGGACAGGGGAGAATCTCTGAAGCTTTCTTT
TRBJ2-7 | many | . | TRBV2 | CASRQGPSYEQYF | TGTGCCAGCAGGCAGGGGCCCTCCTACGAGCAGTACTTC
TRBJ2-2 | many | TRBD2 | TRBV6-1 | CASNGLAATTTGELFF | TGTGCCAGCAACGGACTAGCGGCCACCACCACCGGGGAGCTGTTTTTT
TRBJ1-6 | many | . | TRBV7-8 | CASSSGQNNSPLHF | TGTGCCAGCAGCAGCGGACAGAATAATTCACCCCTCCACTTT
TRBJ2-2 | . | TRBD1 | TRBV7-2 | CASSRRQGPGELFF | TGTGCCAGCAGCCGGCGACAGGGACCCGGGGAGCTGTTTTTT
TRBJ2-1 | . | . | TRBV28 | CASRPIWSSYNEQFF | TGTGCCAGCAGACCTATATGGAGCTCCTACAATGAGCAGTTCTTC
TRBJ1-1 | many | . | TRBV7-9 | CASQLDSGRAEAFF | TGTGCCAGCCAGCTTGATTCAGGGAGGGCTGAAGCTTTCTTT
TRBJ2-7 | many | . | TRBV5-4 | CASSPPGQSYEQYF | TGTGCCAGCAGCCCCCCGGGACAATCCTACGAGCAGTACTTC
TRBJ1-6 | many | . | TRBV12-3/TRBV12-4 | CASSLGRNSPLHF | TGTGCCAGCAGTTTAGGGAGGAATTCACCCCTCCACTTT
TRBJ1-1 | . | . | TRBV12-3/TRBV12-4 | CASSLTWVGTEAFF | TGTGCCAGCAGTTTAACGTGGGTGGGGACTGAAGCTTTCTTT
TRBJ2-3 | many | . | TRBV20-1 | CSARAQSRTDTQYF | TGCAGTGCTAGAGCTCAGTCGAGGACAGATACGCAGTATTTT
TRBJ1-2 | . | . | TRBV5-1 | CASSLENRDSVGYTF | TGCGCCAGCAGCTTGGAAAACAGGGATAGTGTTGGCTACACCTTC
TRBJ2-2 | few | . | TRBV11-1 | CASSFGLTGELFF | TGTGCCAGCAGCTTCGGCCTAACCGGGGAGCTGTTTTTT
TRBJ1-5 | many | . | TRBV30 | CAWSRSRTHKGNQPQHF | TGTGCCTGGAGTCGGAGCAGAACACATAAGGGCAATCAGCCCCAGCATTTT
TRBJ1-1 | . | . | TRBV3-1 | CASSPLWGFDTEAFF | TGTGCCAGCAGCCCCCTCTGGGGTTTTGACACTGAAGCTTTCTTT
TRBJ2-3 | many | TRBD2 | TRBV29-1 | CSVEDGLAVGDTQYF | TGCAGCGTTGAAGATGGGCTAGCGGTGGGAGATACGCAGTATTTT
TRBJ2-1 | many | . | TRBV6-2/TRBV6-3 | CASSWAMGAHNEQFF | TGTGCCAGCAGTTGGGCTATGGGGGCCCACAATGAGCAGTTCTTC
TRBJ1-2 | few | . | TRBV3-1 | CASSQGGSGYTF | TGTGCCAGCAGCCAAGGGGGGTCAGGCTACACCTTC
TRBJ2-1 | . | TRBD2 | TRBV24-1 | CATSYTGTSGNEQFF | TGTGCCACCAGTTATACCGGGACTAGCGGCAATGAGCAGTTCTTC
TRBJ2-7 | many | . | TRBV7-2 | CASSSTTGSPYEQYF | TGTGCCAGCAGCTCCACGACAGGATCTCCCTACGAGCAGTACTTC
TRBJ2-5 | many | . | TRBV28 | CASNANAHQETQYF | TGTGCCAGCAATGCAAACGCCCACCAAGAGACCCAGTACTTC
TRBJ2-2 | many | TRBD2 | TRBV7-2 | CASSPSSGGARGELFF | TGTGCCAGCAGCCCGTCCAGCGGGGGGGCCCGCGGGGAGCTGTTTTTT